The 7 T cell receptor beta chains below all came from one sample that was sequenced in a study of blood T cell repertoires in COVID-19. TCRdb's copy holds only in-frame clones and misses some; the assay was immunoSEQ multiplex PCR. The repertoire has 200,000 to 250,000 clones, more than 80% of them found once; the top ten carry approximately 2.5%. Sample: peripheral blood. The receptors shown here come from a man aged 25-45 years with COVID-19, enrolled during active disease.

Notes on this clone: A junction boundary mismatches the germline segment, possibly from a read error. This sequence joins TRBV7-2 and TRBJ1-1; 7 bases line up with TRBD1. The CDR3 contains 19 residues. Germline V gene sequence: CDR1 SGHTA, CDR2 FQGNSA. Here the CDR3 reads CAGRDSLVSLGRMNTEAFF. CDR3 nucleotides: TGTGCCGGCAGGGACAGTCTCGTTTCTTTGGGAAGAATGAACACTGAAGCTTTCTTT.

The V call is TRBV5-1, the J call TRBJ1-5, with D maybe TRBD1 (6 bases). Trimming took off 3 bases at V and 4 bases at J, with 11 bases between the two ends. CDR3 length: 14 amino acids. Germline V gives CDR1 SGHRS, CDR2 YFSETQ. The CDR3: CASSSGTPNQPQHF. CDR3 coding DNA: TGCGCCAGCAGCTCCGGGACACCAAATCAGCCCCAGCATTTT.

This clone was recorded only once. This chain joins TRBV30 and TRBJ2-7; TRBD2 matches at 7 bases. CDR3 length: 12 amino acids. Germline-derived CDR1 and CDR2 are GTSNPN and SVGIG (reference sequence). The J segment lost 4 bases and the V segment lost 2 bases, leaving 2 bases of the junction unmatched. In nucleotides, the CDR3 is TGTGCCTGGAGTAGCGGGAAGTACGAGCAGTACTTC. Translation: CAWSSGKYEQYF. The full variable domain, completed using reference TRBV30 and TRBJ2-7, is SQTIHQWPATLVQPVGSPLSLECTVEGTSNPNLYWYRQAAGRGLQLLFYSVGIGQISSEVPQNLSASRPQDRQFILSSKKLLLSDSGFYLCAWSSGKYEQYFGPGTRLTVT.

This sequence joins TRBV27 and TRBJ1-2; no clear D. Between the trimmed V and J ends, which lost 6 bases and 0 bases, there was a span of 14 bases. The CDR3 is 15 residues long. Germline CDR1 MNHEY, CDR2 SMNVEV (reference sequence). The CDR3 DNA reads TGTGCCAGCAGCCGCAGACTGTTTTCTAACTATGGCTACACCTTC. Translation gives CASSRRLFSNYGYTF.

The chain joins TRBV28 to TRBJ1-2; 10 nucleotides agree with TRBD1. This CDR3 comprises 14 residues. In germline, CDR1 is MDHEN, CDR2 SYDVKM. V lost 2 bases and J lost 5; bases outside the gene matches: 2. CDR3 loop: CASSLDRGPYGYTF. As DNA, the CDR3 is TGTGCCAGCAGTTTAGACAGGGGGCCTTATGGCTACACCTTC.

The V gene is TRBV7-3, the J gene TRBJ2-7; D not resolved. Germline V gene sequence: CDR1 SGHTA, CDR2 FQGTGA. The V end was cut by 1 base, the J end by 1 base, with 20 bases between. This CDR3 is built from 18 residues. The DNA for the CDR3 is TGTGCCAGCAGCTTAAGACCGGTGGGCCAGCCCGGATCCTACGAGCAGTACTTC. Protein product: CASSLRPVGQPGSYEQYF.

The chain combines TRBV28 with TRBJ2-1; the match to TRBD1 covers 12 bases. This CDR3 region has 22 residues. V shed 4 bases, J shed 3 bases, and the junction held 22 bases outside the gene matches. CDR1 and CDR2 from the germline V gene are MDHEN and SYDVKM. CDR3 DNA sequence: TGTGCCAGCAGTTCATCGGGACAGGGGGCGGTGACCCACTGGGATAACTACAATGAGCAGTTCTTC. This gives the protein CASSSSGQGAVTHWDNYNEQFF.